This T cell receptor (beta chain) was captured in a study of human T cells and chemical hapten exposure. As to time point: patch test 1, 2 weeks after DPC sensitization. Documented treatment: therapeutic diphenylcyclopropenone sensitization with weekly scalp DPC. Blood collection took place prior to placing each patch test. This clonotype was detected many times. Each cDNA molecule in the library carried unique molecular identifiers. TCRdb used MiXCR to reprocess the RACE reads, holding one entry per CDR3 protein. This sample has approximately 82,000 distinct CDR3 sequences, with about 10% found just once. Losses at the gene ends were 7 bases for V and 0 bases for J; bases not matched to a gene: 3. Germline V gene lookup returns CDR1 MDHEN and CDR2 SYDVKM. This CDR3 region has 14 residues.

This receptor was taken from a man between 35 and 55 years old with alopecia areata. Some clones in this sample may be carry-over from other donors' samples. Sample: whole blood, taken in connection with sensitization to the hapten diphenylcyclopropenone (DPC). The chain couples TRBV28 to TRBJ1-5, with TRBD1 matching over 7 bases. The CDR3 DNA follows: TGTGCCAGCAACGGACAGGTTAGCAATCAGCCCCAGCATTTT. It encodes CASNGQVSNQPQHF. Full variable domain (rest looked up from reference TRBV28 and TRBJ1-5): DVKVTQSSRYLVKRTGEKVFLECVQDMDHENMFWYRQDPGLGLRLIYFSYDVKMKEKGDIPEGYSVSREKKERFSLILESASTNQTSMYLCASNGQVSNQPQHFGDGTRLSIL.